This T cell receptor beta chain was sequenced in a study of blood T cell repertoires in COVID-19. The germline V and J ends were trimmed by 5 bases and 0 bases, with 5 bases remaining between them. CDR3 length: 13 amino acids. Germline assignment: CDR1 SNHLY and CDR2 FYNNEI. Authors' data handling: Amplification from reference gene primers served as the basis for estimated nucleated cell counts. Clones were read by immunoSEQ multiplex PCR, and TCRdb kept only the in-frame ones, dropping some. V, J and clone size derive from that table, while D and trimming were established from the DNA sequence. The table records 200,000 to 250,000 clones, 80% to 85% of them present only once.

This TCR derives from a man aged 25 to 45 with active or convalescent COVID-19. The specimen sequenced was peripheral blood. This chain links TRBV2 with TRBJ1-5; D unclear. The CDR3 loop is CASSWHSNQPQHF. CDR3 DNA: TGTGCCAGCAGTTGGCATAGCAATCAGCCCCAGCATTTT.